A single sample is the source of the 31 T cell receptor beta chains below, sequenced in a study of shared clonotypes between healthy human individuals. Libraries were prepared by immunoSEQ multiplex PCR; TCRdb keeps only in-frame clonotypes and omits some of them. The sample has about 2.2 million clones; 85% to 95% are singletons. CD45RO-negative cells were positively selected for CCR7, leaving out terminally differentiated effector memory CD45RA+ cells. The specimen sequenced was naive CD8+ T cells from PBMCs. These receptors were taken from a man between 18 and 29 years old in good health. Some clones in this sample may be carry-over from other donors' samples.

CDR3 in DNA: TGTGCCAGCACCCAAGGAGCCAGGGCCTATGGCTACACCTTC. Protein: CASTQGARAYGYTF. The chain is built from TRBV10-3 and TRBJ1-2, with a weak D call TRBD1 (5 bases). V was clipped by 10 bases and J by 4 bases, with 19 bases between them. Germline assignment: CDR1 ENHRY and CDR2 SYGVKD. The CDR3 has 14 amino acids.

As regards this clone: This specimen includes other DNA sequences encoding the same CDR3. This chain links TRBV4-2 with TRBJ2-7; TRBD2 aligns across 11 bases. The ends lost 4 bases at V and 3 bases at J; junction bases unmatched: 2. Germline assignment: CDR1 LGHNA and CDR2 YNFKEQ. The CDR3 is 14 amino acids. The CDR3 nucleotides read TGTGCCAGCAGCCCGGGACTAGCGGACTACGAGCAGTACTTC. This codes for CASSPGLADYEQYF.

This sequence joins TRBV5-1 and TRBJ2-1; D unresolved. Germline V gene data show CDR1 as SGHRS and CDR2 as YFSETQ. This CDR3 has 15 amino acids. V lost 2 bases to trimming and J lost 0 bases, with 9 bases between them. CDR3 DNA: TGCGCCAGCAGCTTTCACAAGAGCTCCTACAATGAGCAGTTCTTC. This codes for CASSFHKSSYNEQFF.

J is TRBJ2-1 and V is TRBV6-1; 10 bases agree with TRBD2. The CDR3 spans 15 residues. Germline assignment: CDR1 MNHNS and CDR2 SASEGT. J was trimmed by 8 bases and V by 3 bases; bases with no gene match: 7. The CDR3 DNA reads TGTGCCAGCAGTGAGATCGGGCTAGCGGGAGATGAGCAGTTCTTC. Protein: CASSEIGLAGDEQFF.

The CDR3 DNA sequence: TGTGCCAGCAGTTTATTATCAGTTAACTATGGCTACACCTTC. Translated: CASSLLSVNYGYTF. J is TRBJ1-2 and V is TRBV28, with D hard to call. Trimming removed 1 base from V and 1 base from J, with 7 bases in between. CDR1 and CDR2 (germline): MDHEN, SYDVKM. The CDR3 consists of 14 residues.

The rearrangement joins TRBV10-3 to TRBJ1-2, with 7 bases fitting TRBD1. In germline, CDR1 is ENHRY, CDR2 SYGVKD. The CDR3 has 16 residues. Trimming removed 5 bases from V and 2 bases from J; junction bases left unmatched: 11. DNA of the CDR3: TGTGCCATCAGTTCTACCGGGACAGCTCACAACTATGGCTACACCTTC. Translation gives CAISSTGTAHNYGYTF.

The J gene is TRBJ2-1, the V gene TRBV9; 9 bases are a match to TRBD1. The CDR3 extends over 16 amino acids. CDR1 is SGDLS, CDR2 YYNGEE, per germline. V lost 3 bases to trimming and J lost 3 bases; unmatched junction nucleotides: 7. For the CDR3, the DNA is TGTGCCAGCAGCGGGTACCGGGACAGGGTCTACAATGAGCAGTTCTTC. Translation: CASSGYRDRVYNEQFF. The whole variable domain, remainder taken from reference TRBV9 and TRBJ2-1, is DSGVTQTPKHLITATGQRVTLRCSPRSGDLSVYWYQQSLDQGLQFLIQYYNGEERAKGNILERFSAQQFPDLHSELNLSSLELGDSALYFCASSGYRDRVYNEQFFGPGTRLTVL.

For the CDR3, the DNA is TGTGCCAGCAGCCAAAAGGCATTCTATGGCTACACCTTC. Residues: CASSQKAFYGYTF. This rearrangement joins TRBV6-6 to TRBJ1-2; no firm D call. Germline CDR1 reads MNHNY; CDR2 reads SVGAGI (reference sequence). The CDR3 extends over 13 amino acids. V lost 6 bases and J 4 bases, leaving 12 bases between the germline ends.

This chain uses TRBV27 with TRBJ2-5, with TRBD1 identical over 11 bases. CDR3 length: 17 residues. J gave up 2 bases and V 4 bases, and 9 bases lay outside the gene matches. Per germline, CDR1 MNHEY and CDR2 SMNVEV (reference sequence). The CDR3 reads CASSSLGQGALQETQYF. The CDR3 DNA reads as TGTGCCAGCAGTTCCCTCGGACAGGGGGCGTTGCAAGAGACCCAGTACTTC.

The chain carries TRBV5-1 and TRBJ1-4, with 10 nucleotides matching TRBD1. CDR3 length: 14 amino acids. Germline trimming cut 5 bases from V and 6 bases from J; bases unmatched to any gene: 4. The germline CDR1 and CDR2 sequences are SGHRS and YFSETQ. The CDR3 nucleotides are TGCGCCAGCAGAGGGACAGGGGCATATGAAAAACTGTTTTTT. It codes for CASRGTGAYEKLFF. Combining the CDR3 with reference TRBV5-1 and TRBJ1-4 gives the whole variable domain KAGVTQTPRYLIKTRGQQVTLSCSPISGHRSVSWYQQTPGQGLQFLFEYFSETQRNKGNFPGRFSGRQFSNSRSEMNVSTLELGDSALYLCASRGTGAYEKLFFGSGTQLSVL.

This clone was detected once. DNA for the CDR3: TGCGCCAGCAGCCAAGATACAGGACAGGAAAACTACGAGCAGTACTTC. This translates into CASSQDTGQENYEQYF. V gene TRBV4-3 combines with J gene TRBJ2-7; TRBD1 matches at 7 bases. The ends lost 0 bases at V and 3 bases at J; junction bases unmatched: 8. The germline gives CDR1 LGHNA, CDR2 YSLEER. The CDR3 totals 16 residues.

This clone occurred once. The chain couples TRBV6-1 to TRBJ1-2; unclear D gene. Trimming shortened V by 3 bases and J by 0 bases, and 11 bases separated the two germline ends. Germline V CDR1 and CDR2: MNHNS, SASEGT. This CDR3 is 15 amino acids long. As DNA, the CDR3 is TGTGCCAGCAGTGACGACCTAATAGCTAACTATGGCTACACCTTC. It yields the protein CASSDDLIANYGYTF.

The genes are TRBV6-5 and TRBJ1-2, with TRBD1 matching 8 bases. The CDR3 runs 15 residues. V dropped 2 bases and J dropped 8; count of bases not matched to a gene: 10. Per germline, CDR1 MNHEY and CDR2 SVGAGI. The DNA of the CDR3 is TGTGCCAGCAGTTACCGTCCGAGACAGGGGATCGGCTACACCTTC. Protein: CASSYRPRQGIGYTF.

In DNA, the CDR3 is TGCGCCAGCAGCCAAGATGTTTCACGGGGGCGAAATGAGCAGTTCTTC. It codes for CASSQDVSRGRNEQFF. This chain connects TRBV4-1 to TRBJ2-1; D could derive from TRBD1 or TRBD2 (6 bases each). V gave up 0 bases and J gave up 7 bases, with 16 bases separating them. The CDR3 sequence is 16 residues long. CDR1 is MGHRA and CDR2 is YSYEKL in the germline V gene.

The chain is built from TRBV29-1 and TRBJ2-1, with TRBD2 matching 11 bases. V shed 0 bases, J shed 0 bases, and the junction held 7 bases outside the gene matches. This CDR3 has 18 amino acids. CDR1 SQVTM and CDR2 ANQGSEA come from the germline V gene. CDR3 sequence: CSVEDRGLAGSSYNEQFF. CDR3 nucleotides: TGCAGCGTTGAAGATCGAGGACTAGCGGGCAGCTCCTACAATGAGCAGTTCTTC.

The chain uses TRBV2 and TRBJ2-1; 11 positions match TRBD2. The CDR3 contains 16 residues. Germline V CDR1 and CDR2: SNHLY, FYNNEI. After removal of 4 bases from V and 7 bases from J, the junction contained 9 bases not matched to a gene. In nucleotides, the CDR3 is TGTGCCAGCAGTGCGTATAGCGGGAGGGCCCGTAATGAGCAGTTCTTC. Its protein product is CASSAYSGRARNEQFF.

The CDR3 sequence: CASSQEFGIAWDYEQYF. The CDR3 region has the DNA TGTGCCAGCAGCCAAGAATTCGGCATAGCGTGGGACTACGAGCAGTACTTC. The genes are TRBV4-2 and TRBJ2-7, with D tentatively TRBD2 (5 bases). Germline assignment: CDR1 LGHNA and CDR2 YNFKEQ. This CDR3 is built from 17 residues. V was clipped by 0 bases and J by 3 bases, with 18 bases between them.

The chain couples TRBV10-2 to TRBJ2-7; TRBD1 agrees at 8 bases. In germline, CDR1 is WSHSY, CDR2 SAAADI. The CDR3 is 13 amino acids. After removal of 3 bases from V and 4 bases from J, the junction contained 2 bases not matched to a gene. CDR3 residues: CASSDGTGYEQYF. The CDR3 DNA reads TGCGCCAGCAGTGATGGGACAGGTTACGAGCAGTACTTC.

V usage is TRBV7-6 and J usage is TRBJ1-5, with TRBD1 as a possible D gene (6 bases). V lost 4 bases to trimming and J lost 6 bases, with 28 bases between them. The CDR3 length is 19 residues. Looked up from germline, CDR1 is SGHVS and CDR2 is FNYEAQ. This CDR3 is CASSSAPVGLGAIGQPQHF. The CDR3 nucleotides are TGTGCCAGCAGCTCGGCCCCGGTGGGGTTGGGGGCGATAGGTCAGCCCCAGCATTTT.

The gene calls are TRBV5-1 and TRBJ2-7; D unclear. The CDR3 contains 14 residues. CDR1 is SGHRS, CDR2 YFSETQ, per germline. V was clipped by 4 bases and J by 3 bases, with 14 bases between them. CDR3 nucleotides: TGCGCCAGCAGCCCCAAGGCCATTAGCTACGAGCAGTACTTC. This codes for CASSPKAISYEQYF.

The V call is TRBV7-8, the J call TRBJ2-7; D possibly corresponds to TRBD2 (5 bases). V dropped 8 bases and J dropped 4 bases, with 15 bases sitting between them. Looked up from germline, CDR1 is SGHVS and CDR2 is FQNEAQ. This CDR3 region has 13 residues. In DNA form, the CDR3 reads TGTGCCAGCGCCACGGGCCCGGGATACGAGCAGTACTTC. It translates to CASATGPGYEQYF. Together with reference TRBV7-8 and TRBJ2-7, the CDR3 gives the full variable domain: GAGVSQSPRYKVAKRGQDVALRCDPISGHVSLFWYQQALGQGPEFLTYFQNEAQLDKSGLPSDRFFAERPEGSVSTLKIQRTQQEDSAVYLCASATGPGYEQYFGPGTRLTVT.

The gene calls are TRBV5-1 and TRBJ2-2, with D uncertain. The CDR3 is 17 amino acids. The ends were cut back, 2 bases at V and 4 bases at J, with 18 bases in the middle. Germline assignment: CDR1 SGHRS and CDR2 YFSETQ. CDR3 sequence: CASSFLPQEFSTGELFF. For the CDR3, the DNA is TGCGCCAGCAGCTTCCTACCTCAGGAATTCTCCACCGGGGAGCTGTTTTTT.

The chain combines TRBV7-9 with TRBJ2-3, with D uncertain. CDR1 and CDR2 from the germline V gene are SEHNR and FQNEAQ (reference sequence). V dropped 3 bases and J dropped 1 base, with 14 bases sitting between them. CDR3 length: 16 residues. The CDR3 DNA sequence: TGTGCCAGCAGCTTCTCGGTCATGGTGGGCACAGATACGCAGTATTTT. Translated, it gives CASSFSVMVGTDTQYF.

The chain is built from TRBV5-6 and TRBJ2-5; D remains ambiguous. V was clipped by 2 bases and J by 4 bases, with 9 bases between them. CDR3 length: 13 residues. The germline V gene encodes CDR1 SGHDT and CDR2 YYEEEE. The CDR3 region has the DNA TGTGCCAGCAGCTTAACTATATCAGAGACCCAGTACTTC. It yields the protein CASSLTISETQYF.

The chain is built from TRBV29-1 and TRBJ2-7; a weak D match, TRBD2 (6 bases). V was shortened by 3 bases and J by 0 bases, with 12 bases between the two germline ends. The CDR3 is made up of 14 amino acids. Looked up from germline, CDR1 is SQVTM and CDR2 is ANQGSEA. The CDR3 loop is CSVEGGRSSYEQYF. The CDR3 nucleotides are TGCAGCGTTGAGGGGGGACGAAGCTCCTACGAGCAGTACTTC.

The J gene is TRBJ2-2, the V gene TRBV5-1; 7 bases are a match to TRBD2. V shed 2 bases and J 2 bases; nucleotides not matched to a gene: 9. The CDR3 consists of 17 residues. Per germline, CDR1 SGHRS and CDR2 YFSETQ. The chain's CDR3 is CASSFLASGLNTGELFF. In nucleotides, the CDR3 is TGCGCCAGCAGCTTCTTGGCTAGCGGACTCAACACCGGGGAGCTGTTTTTT.

The V and J genes are TRBV27 and TRBJ1-2, with no clear D. V gave up 1 base and J gave up 0 bases, with 18 bases separating them. The CDR3 totals 18 residues. CDR1 and CDR2 from the germline V gene are MNHEY and SMNVEV (reference sequence). The CDR3 nucleotides read TGTGCCAGCAGTTTATTCGGGCGGGGTGTTGGGGCTAACTATGGCTACACCTTC. It yields the protein CASSLFGRGVGANYGYTF.

This clone has just one count. This chain uses TRBV7-2 with TRBJ2-7; D possibly corresponds to TRBD2 (5 bases). V lost 0 bases, J lost 2 bases, and 11 bases lay in between. CDR3 length equals 15 residues. Germline V CDR1 and CDR2: SGHTA, FQGNSA. The CDR3 protein is CASSLARGPTYEQYF. CDR3 sequence (DNA): TGTGCCAGCAGCTTAGCCCGCGGGCCTACCTACGAGCAGTACTTC.

CDR3 coding DNA: TGTGCCAGCAGTTACCAGACAGGGAACCCGTTTTTCGATTTGGCACAAGAGACCCAGTACTTC. It specifies CASSYQTGNPFFDLAQETQYF. This sequence joins TRBV27 and TRBJ2-5; 7 bases are a match to TRBD1. This CDR3 region has 21 residues. Germline CDR1 reads MNHEY; CDR2 reads SMNVEV (reference sequence). V dropped 4 bases and J dropped 2; count of bases not matched to a gene: 25.

This chain connects TRBV15 to TRBJ1-2, with D perhaps TRBD1 (5 bases). Germline CDR1 is LNHNV and CDR2 is YYDKDF (reference sequence). This CDR3 region has 13 residues. V dropped 5 bases and J dropped 6 bases, with 13 bases sitting between them. CDR3 bases: TGTGCCACCAGCGACCGGGCGGGGGATGGCTACACCTTC. It yields the protein CATSDRAGDGYTF.

The chain joins TRBV6-5 to TRBJ2-1, with 9 bases that match TRBD1. V dropped 4 bases and J dropped 9; count of bases not matched to a gene: 7. The CDR3 covers 14 residues. Germline lookup yields CDR1 MNHEY and CDR2 SVGAGI. CDR3 sequence: CASSSPTGGGEQFF. DNA for the CDR3: TGTGCCAGCAGTTCCCCCACAGGGGGCGGTGAGCAGTTCTTC.